This T cell receptor beta chain was identified in a study of T-cell reconstitution after alpha-beta-depleted transplantation in children. Study-wide findings and caveats: Reportedly, only several hundred clones from non-depleted graft cells drove alpha-beta T-cell counts at about two months. Recipient T cells and thymic progenitors that survived were the source of the high TCRbeta diversity seen at day 60 in some patients. One year post-transplant, T-cell counts and diversity were largely derived from T cells produced anew.

Many counts were recorded for this clonotype. The target antigen is unknown. Researchers prepared the TCRbeta library using unique molecular identifiers, the study reports. A single record per CDR3 protein comes from TCRdb applying MiXCR to the PCR reads. Of 200,000 to 300,000 distinct CDR3 sequences listed, roughly 26% are singletons. Per germline, CDR1 DFQATT and CDR2 SNEGSKA (reference sequence). Trimming cost V 3 bases and J 3 bases; bases outside gene matches: 8. The CDR3 is 15 amino acids. The specimen comprised PBMCs, sampled before TCRalphabeta/CD19-depleted stem cell transplant. The chain has TRBV20-1 and TRBJ2-1, with 7 bases fitting TRBD2. This TCR derives from a girl aged 2-10 years with Fanconi anemia, due to receive a stem cell transplant. The CDR3 here is CSARRGGRGYNEQFF. The CDR3 coding sequence is TGCAGTGCTAGGAGGGGCGGGAGAGGCTACAATGAGCAGTTCTTC.